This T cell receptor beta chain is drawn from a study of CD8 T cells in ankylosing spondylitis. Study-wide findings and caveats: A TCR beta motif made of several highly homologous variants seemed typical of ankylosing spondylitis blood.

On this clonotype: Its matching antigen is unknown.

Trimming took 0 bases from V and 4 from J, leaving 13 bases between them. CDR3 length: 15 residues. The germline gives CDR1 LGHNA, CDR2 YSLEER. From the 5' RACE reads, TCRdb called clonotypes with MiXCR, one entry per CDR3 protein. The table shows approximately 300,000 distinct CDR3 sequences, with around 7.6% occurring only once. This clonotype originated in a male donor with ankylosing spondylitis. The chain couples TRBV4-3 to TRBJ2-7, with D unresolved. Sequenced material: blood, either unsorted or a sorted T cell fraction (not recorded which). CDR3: CASSQDARGKYEQYF. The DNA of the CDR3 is TGCGCCAGCAGCCAAGATGCGAGAGGAAAGTACGAGCAGTACTTC.